This T cell receptor (beta chain) was identified in a study of cytomegalovirus exposure and HLA in healthy donors. Study-level findings and limits: The majority of TCR sequences were rare, yet some public TCRs appeared in many donors. TCR beta chain V- and J-gene trimming was linked, in a later analysis, to a missense variant in DCLRE1C. 87-base-pair reads could not separate some V segments, including TRBV6-2 and TRBV6-3.

Primers included in the PCR were 60 Vbeta and 13 Jbeta primers. TCRdb's table, derived via immunoSEQ multiplex PCR, lists solely in-frame clones and lacks some. The sample is made up of around 51,000 clones, and the top ten hold 2% to 2.5% of it. For this clone: Its antigen remains unknown.

Germline V gene sequence: CDR1 SGHNT, CDR2 YYREEE (reference sequence). The germline V and J ends were trimmed by 0 bases and 8 bases, with 17 bases remaining between them. The CDR3 sequence is 15 residues long. This clonotype originated in a woman in her 40s in good health and CMV-seronegative. The chain recombines TRBV5-4 with TRBJ1-2; a possible D gene is TRBD1 (6 bases). Sequenced material: PBMCs. The CDR3, as DNA: TGTGCCAGCAGCTTGGCCATTCGGGGGGCTGGGGGCTACACCTTC. It translates to CASSLAIRGAGGYTF.